The T cell receptor beta chain described here comes from a study of regulatory T cells in long-lasting Graves disease. General study points: TRBV28, TRBJ1-2 and TRBJ2-5 emerged as the favored segments in persistent disease.

Building the TCR beta libraries relied on iRepertoire HTBI primers, and CDR3 regions underwent Arm-PCR. TCRdb called the multiplex PCR reads again in MiXCR, with one record for every CDR3 protein. The sample lists 400,000 to 550,000 distinct CDR3 sequences, more than 13% occurring once. In the case of this clonotype: What it binds is not known.

This sample's time point: newly diagnosed GD, antithyroid drugs for less than 3 months. RNA isolated from PBMCs was used to make the TCR library. V was cut by 0 bases and J by 11 bases, with 15 bases left in between. This CDR3 has 14 residues. Germline assignment: CDR1 SGDLS and CDR2 YYNGEE. These data were likewise used in another study, on T cells in Graves' hyperthyroidism and ophthalmopathy.

The V gene is TRBV9, the J gene TRBJ1-5; tentative D call: TRBD1 (6 bases). The TCR was taken from a woman aged 25 to 39 with Graves disease. The input for sequencing was peripheral blood mononuclear cells (PBMCs), taken at new diagnosis, from a patient treated with antithyroid drugs. CDR3 in amino acids: CASSVAGGAAAQHF. DNA for the CDR3: TGTGCCAGCAGCGTAGCGGGGGGCGCCGCTGCCCAGCATTTT.